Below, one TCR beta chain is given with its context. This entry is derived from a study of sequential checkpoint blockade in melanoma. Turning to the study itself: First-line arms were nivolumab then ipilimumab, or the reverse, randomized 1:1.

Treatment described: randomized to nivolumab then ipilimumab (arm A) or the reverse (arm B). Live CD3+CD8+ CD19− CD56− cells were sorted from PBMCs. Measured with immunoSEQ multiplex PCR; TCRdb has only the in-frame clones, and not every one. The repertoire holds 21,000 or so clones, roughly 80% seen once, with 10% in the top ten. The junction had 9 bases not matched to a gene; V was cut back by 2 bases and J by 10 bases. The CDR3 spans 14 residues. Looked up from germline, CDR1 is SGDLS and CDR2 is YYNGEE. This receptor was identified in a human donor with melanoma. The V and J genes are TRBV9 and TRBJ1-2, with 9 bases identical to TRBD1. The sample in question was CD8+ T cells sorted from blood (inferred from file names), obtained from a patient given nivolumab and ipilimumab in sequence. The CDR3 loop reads CASSVWGQGADYTF. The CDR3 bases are TGTGCCAGCAGCGTGTGGGGACAGGGTGCGGACTACACCTTC.